This is a list of T cell receptor beta chains from one sample in a study of shared clonotypes between healthy human individuals. Profiled with immunoSEQ multiplex PCR; TCRdb holds only in-frame clones, not every one. The repertoire includes millions of clones, about 92% of them detected once, and about 1.8% sits in the top ten. The sample was naive CD8+ T cells from PBMCs. These receptors all come from a man between 18 and 35 years old in good health. Some clones in this sample may be carry-over from other donors' samples. Both conserved end residues are part of each CDR3. A D gene is named only where the DNA matches it firmly.

len,v_gene,d_gene,j_gene,CDR3nt,CDR3aa
16,TRBV15,TRBD2,TRBJ2-2,TGTGCCACCAGCACGGGACTAGCGGGAGTTGCAGGGGAGCTGTTTTTT,CATSTGLAGVAGELFF
15,TRBV7-2,.,TRBJ1-1,TGTGCCAGCAGCCCCCGTGGGTATATGAACACTGAAGCTTTCTTT,CASSPRGYMNTEAFF
14,TRBV7-8,.,TRBJ1-2,TGTGCCAGCAGCTTACTTCAGTCAGGGGACGGCTACACCTTC,CASSLLQSGDGYTF
15,TRBV4-2,.,TRBJ1-1,TGTGCCAGCAGCCAGGAACCGGGACTAAACACTGAAGCTTTCTTT,CASSQEPGLNTEAFF
20,TRBV28,TRBD2,TRBJ2-3,TGTGCCAGCAGTAGCCGGTCCGCGGGACTAGCGGGAGGGACCGCAGATACGCAGTATTTT,CASSSRSAGLAGGTADTQYF
16,TRBV5-4,TRBD1,TRBJ2-1,TGTGCCAGCAGCGCGAGGACAGGGGGGAGTAGGAATGAGCAGTTCTTC,CASSARTGGSRNEQFF
15,TRBV19,TRBD2,TRBJ2-7,TGTGCCAGTAGTATTGTCTCTAGCGGGACCTACGAGCAGTACTTC,CASSIVSSGTYEQYF
13,TRBV6-5,.,TRBJ1-5,TGTGCCAGCGGGGGAGATAGCAATCAGCCCCAGCATTTT,CASGGDSNQPQHF
13,TRBV2,.,TRBJ1-2,TGTGCCAGCAGTGAAGGGAGGGAGGGCGGCTACACCTTC,CASSEGREGGYTF
14,TRBV27,.,TRBJ1-1,TGTGCCAGCAGTTTCTCTACGTCGAACACTGAAGCTTTCTTT,CASSFSTSNTEAFF
14,TRBV19,.,TRBJ1-5,TGTGCCAGTACTGGGACGGATAGCAATCAGCCCCAGCATTTT,CASTGTDSNQPQHF